These 12 T cell receptor beta chains originate from one sample sequenced in a study of T cells in Graves' hyperthyroidism and ophthalmopathy. TCR beta CDR3 region amplification was performed from RNA transcripts. Initially, a first-round RT-PCR of the TCR CDR3 employed the HTBI primer set. Via MiXCR, TCRdb re-called the multiplex PCR reads, giving one row per CDR3 protein. The repertoire consists of 500,000 to 650,000 distinct CDR3 sequences, with 46% occurring once and the leading ten covering about two fifths. Material for sequencing was peripheral blood or thyroid tissue (not recorded which). These receptors all come from an adult woman with Graves' disease, either hyperthyroidism or ophthalmopathy (not recorded which).

This clonotype appeared many times. The chain joins TRBV7-2 to TRBJ2-5; 11 bases line up with TRBD2. CDR3 length equals 16 residues. V shed 2 bases and J 4 bases; nucleotides not matched to a gene: 6. Germline CDR1 and CDR2: SGHTA and FQGNSA. The CDR3 reads CASSLFRTSGLETQYF. In DNA, the CDR3 is TGTGCCAGCAGCTTATTTCGGACTAGCGGGCTAGAGACCCAGTACTTC.

The chain employs TRBV10-1 and TRBJ2-7; no definite D call. The germline V and J ends were trimmed by 2 bases and 0 bases, with 17 bases remaining between them. The CDR3 runs 17 residues. The V gene's germline CDR1 is WNHNN and CDR2 SYGVQD (reference sequence). CDR3 nucleotides: TGCGCCAGCAGTGAGGGACCCGGAGTCGACTCCTCCTACGAGCAGTACTTC. This gives the protein CASSEGPGVDSSYEQYF.

The rearrangement uses TRBV29-1 and TRBJ2-7; TRBD1 matches 8 bases. Germline V gene sequence: CDR1 SQVTM, CDR2 ANQGSEA. The CDR3 is 13 amino acids. With V trimmed by 8 bases and J by 5 bases, 11 bases remained unmatched. CDR3 loop: CSSLHGQGDEQYF. CDR3 coding DNA: TGCAGCAGTCTACACGGACAGGGCGACGAGCAGTACTTC.

This clonotype was detected a few times. The chain is built from TRBV28 and TRBJ1-6; D might be TRBD1 (6 bases). Deletions cut 6 bases from V and 6 bases from J, with 21 bases between. This CDR3 is built from 17 residues. The V gene's germline CDR1 is MDHEN and CDR2 SYDVKM. CDR3: CASREGSTGISNSPLHF. CDR3 bases: TGTGCCAGCAGGGAGGGGAGTACAGGGATTTCTAATTCACCCCTCCACTTT.

The chain uses TRBV20-1 and TRBJ2-7, with TRBD2 matching over 7 bases. There are 12 residues in the CDR3. Per germline, CDR1 DFQATT and CDR2 SNEGSKA (reference sequence). The CDR3: CSIGGSHHEQYF. For the CDR3, the DNA is TGCAGCATCGGGGGGAGCCACCACGAGCAGTACTTC.

The rearrangement links TRBV6-1 to TRBJ2-7; D may be TRBD1 (6 bases). There are 14 residues in the CDR3. The V end was cut by 8 bases, the J end by 0 bases, with 14 bases between. Germline V gives CDR1 MNHNS, CDR2 SASEGT. The CDR3 sequence is CASRRDRNSYEQYF. CDR3 bases: TGTGCCAGCCGTAGAGACAGGAACTCCTACGAGCAGTACTTC.

The rearrangement uses TRBV19 and TRBJ1-5; D remains unclear. The CDR3 covers 15 residues. Per the germline V gene, CDR1 is LNHDA and CDR2 is SQIVND (reference sequence). The V end was cut by 5 bases, the J end by 4 bases, with 15 bases between. CDR3 residues: CASSVRQRLNQPQHF. In DNA, the CDR3 is TGTGCCAGTAGTGTGCGTCAGAGATTAAATCAGCCCCAGCATTTT.

The V and J genes are TRBV6-2 or TRBV6-3 and TRBJ2-5; a possible D gene is TRBD1 (5 bases). CDR1 is MNHEY, CDR2 SVGEGT, per germline. The V end lost 7 bases, the J end lost 8 bases, and 20 bases lay between the germline ends. The CDR3 totals 14 residues. The CDR3 protein is CASIDRQGVKTQYF. Here the CDR3 DNA reads TGTGCCAGCATTGATCGGCAGGGTGTGAAAACCCAGTACTTC.

The rearrangement uses TRBV9 and TRBJ1-1; no firm D call. V was cut by 3 bases and J by 6 bases, with 6 bases left in between. Germline V gene lookup returns CDR1 SGDLS and CDR2 YYNGEE. CDR3 size: 11 residues. As DNA, the CDR3 is TGTGCCAGCAGCGCGGGATCTGAAGCTTTCTTT. Amino acid sequence: CASSAGSEAFF.

The chain is built from TRBV24-1 and TRBJ1-5, with TRBD1 matching 8 bases. V shed 4 bases and J 2 bases; nucleotides not matched to a gene: 6. The germline CDR1 and CDR2 sequences are KGHDR and SFDVKD. This CDR3 has 16 residues. The CDR3 bases are TGTGCCACCAGTGACCCAAACAGGGGGGGCAATCAGCCCCAGCATTTT. Translated: CATSDPNRGGNQPQHF.

This clonotype was found many times. J is TRBJ1-1 and V is TRBV29-1; TRBD1 matches at 9 bases. CDR1 and CDR2 from the germline V gene are SQVTM and ANQGSEA. The CDR3 contains 13 residues. The junction had 8 bases not matched to a gene; V was cut back by 6 bases and J by 6 bases. CDR3 DNA sequence: TGCAGCGTGGCCGGGACAGGGTCCGCTGAAGCTTTCTTT. The encoded protein is CSVAGTGSAEAFF.

The chain joins TRBV20-1 to TRBJ1-4; possibly TRBD1 for D (6 bases). The CDR3 has 14 amino acids. Germline loops: CDR1 DFQATT, CDR2 SNEGSKA (reference sequence). The ends were cut back, 1 base at V and 4 bases at J, with 10 bases in the middle. This chain's CDR3 is CSARGTAVNEKLFF. The CDR3 DNA reads as TGCAGTGCTAGAGGGACAGCCGTTAATGAAAAACTGTTTTTT.